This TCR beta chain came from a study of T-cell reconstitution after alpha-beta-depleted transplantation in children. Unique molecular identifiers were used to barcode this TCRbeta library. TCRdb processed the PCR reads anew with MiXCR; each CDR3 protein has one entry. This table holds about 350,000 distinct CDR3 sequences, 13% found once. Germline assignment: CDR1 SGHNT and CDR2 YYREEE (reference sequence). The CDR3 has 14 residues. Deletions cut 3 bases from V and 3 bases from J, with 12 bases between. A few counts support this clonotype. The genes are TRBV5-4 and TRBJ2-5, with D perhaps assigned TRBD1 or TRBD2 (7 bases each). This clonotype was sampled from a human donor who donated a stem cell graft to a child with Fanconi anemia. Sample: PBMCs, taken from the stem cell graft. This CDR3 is CASSSGGTEETQYF. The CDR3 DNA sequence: TGTGCCAGCAGCTCCGGGGGGACAGAAGAGACCCAGTACTTC. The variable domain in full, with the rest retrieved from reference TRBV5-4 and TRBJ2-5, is ETGVTQSPTHLIKTRGQQVTLRCSSQSGHNTVSWYQQALGQGPQFIFQYYREEENGRGNFPPRFSGLQFPNYSSELNVNALELDDSALYLCASSSGGTEETQYFGPGTRLLVL.